These 19 T cell receptor beta chains share one sample of origin, sequenced in a study of human T cells and chemical hapten exposure. The time point: patch test 1, 2 weeks after DPC sensitization. The treatment is: therapeutic diphenylcyclopropenone sensitization with weekly scalp DPC. TCRdb redid the calling of the RACE reads with MiXCR, one entry per CDR3 protein. The sample carries some 79,000 distinct CDR3 sequences, 6% to 9% recorded once. The sample was whole blood, taken in connection with sensitization to the hapten diphenylcyclopropenone (DPC). The receptors were sampled from a woman in her 30s with alopecia areata. Some clones in this sample may be carry-over from other donors' samples.

This clonotype was detected ten times or more. V is TRBV7-9 and J is TRBJ2-1, with a possible D match to TRBD2 (6 bases). Trimming took off 5 bases at V and 3 bases at J, with 11 bases between the two ends. CDR3 size: 14 residues. Germline assignment: CDR1 SEHNR and CDR2 FQNEAQ (reference sequence). In nucleotides, the CDR3 is TGTGCCAGCAGCCGCGGGGATCTCTACAATGAGCAGTTCTTC. Amino acid sequence: CASSRGDLYNEQFF.

This clonotype was recorded many times. This chain joins TRBV27 and TRBJ2-5; D possibly corresponds to TRBD2 (7 bases). There are 18 residues in the CDR3. Germline V gene data show CDR1 as MNHEY and CDR2 as SMNVEV (reference sequence). Trimming left V 1 base short and J 1 base short, with 19 bases between. The chain's CDR3 is CASSLFPPRGPAQETQYF. Here the CDR3 DNA reads TGTGCCAGCAGTTTATTCCCCCCGCGGGGGCCCGCCCAAGAGACCCAGTACTTC.

There are a few counts of this clonotype. CDR3 in DNA: TGTGCCTGGGCGGGACAAATGAACACTGAAGCTTTCTTT. This translates into CAWAGQMNTEAFF. This sequence joins TRBV30 and TRBJ1-1, with TRBD1 as a possible D gene (6 bases). CDR3 length: 13 amino acids. In germline, CDR1 is GTSNPN, CDR2 SVGIG (reference sequence). Trimming shortened V by 5 bases and J by 0 bases, and 10 bases separated the two germline ends. Full variable domain (missing parts from reference TRBV30 and TRBJ1-1): SQTIHQWPATLVQPVGSPLSLECTVEGTSNPNLYWYRQAAGRGLQLLFYSVGIGQISSEVPQNLSASRPQDRQFILSSKKLLLSDSGFYLCAWAGQMNTEAFFGQGTRLTVV.

V usage is TRBV5-1 and J usage is TRBJ2-7; D is ambiguous. With 4 bases removed from V and 4 bases from J, the gap between germline ends came to 15 bases. CDR1 is SGHRS and CDR2 is YFSETQ in the germline V gene. This CDR3 region has 14 residues. CDR3 DNA: TGCGCCAGCAGCCCCCGGGCGGACCCGTACGAGCAGTACTTC. This codes for CASSPRADPYEQYF.

At least ten counts were recorded for this clonotype. The chain carries TRBV5-4 and TRBJ2-3; 14 bases agree with TRBD2. CDR3 size: 16 residues. V gave up 4 bases and J gave up 6 bases; unmatched junction bases: 7. Germline loops: CDR1 SGHNT, CDR2 YYREEE (reference sequence). The CDR3 region is CASSGRLAGGPDTQYF. The CDR3 nucleotides read TGTGCCAGCAGCGGGAGACTAGCGGGGGGGCCGGATACGCAGTATTTT.

This clonotype occurred many times. The V gene is TRBV2, the J gene TRBJ1-5; D may be TRBD1 (6 bases). CDR1 is SNHLY, CDR2 FYNNEI, per germline. This CDR3 contains 15 residues. Trimming removed 6 bases at V and 4 bases at J, with 16 bases between. CDR3 bases: TGTGCCAGCAGCCGACCCGGACAGACAAATCAGCCCCAGCATTTT. Residues: CASSRPGQTNQPQHF.

Concerning this clonotype: At one end the junction does not follow the germline gene, possibly because of a read error. Here the CDR3 reads CAGSPSAGQLGNTIYF. The CDR3 bases are TGTGCCGGCAGCCCAAGCGCCGGACAGCTTGGAAACACCATATATTTT. The chain joins TRBV7-8 to TRBJ1-3; the D gene is possibly TRBD1 (6 bases). Germline V lookup: CDR1 SGHVS, CDR2 FQNEAQ. The CDR3 loop spans 16 amino acids.

This clonotype was recorded at least ten times. The rearrangement links TRBV6-5 to TRBJ2-3; 9 nucleotides align to TRBD2. The CDR3 is 17 amino acids. The germline CDR1 and CDR2 sequences are MNHEY and SVGAGI. Trimming at V came to 0 bases and at J to 2 bases, leaving 6 bases not matched to a gene. CDR3 residues: CASSYSRGLAITDTQYF. The CDR3 bases are TGTGCCAGCAGTTACTCGAGGGGACTAGCCATCACAGATACGCAGTATTTT.

This clonotype has ten or more counts. The chain links TRBV7-8 to TRBJ1-5; no clear D. Germline V lookup: CDR1 SGHVS, CDR2 FQNEAQ. This CDR3 contains 14 residues. V lost 0 bases and J lost 4, with 7 bases in between. The CDR3 DNA reads TGTGCCAGCAGCTTAGCGGTGGGGAATCAGCCCCAGCATTTT. This sequence encodes CASSLAVGNQPQHF.

This clonotype was observed many times. The chain combines TRBV6-5 with TRBJ2-7, with D tentatively TRBD2 (7 bases). V was trimmed by 0 bases and J by 7 bases, leaving 19 bases between them. Germline V gives CDR1 MNHEY, CDR2 SVGAGI. The CDR3 sequence is 16 residues long. The CDR3 loop reads CASSYSPGTTGGEQYF. The CDR3 coding sequence is TGTGCCAGCAGTTACTCGCCGGGGACAACCGGGGGGGAGCAGTACTTC.

This clonotype was found many times. The rearrangement joins TRBV20-1 to TRBJ1-1; maybe TRBD1 (5 bases). Trimming cost V 0 bases and J 8 bases, with 10 bases left between them. Looked up from germline, CDR1 is DFQATT and CDR2 is SNEGSKA (reference sequence). The CDR3 spans 12 residues. The CDR3 here is CSAREGRKEAFF. CDR3 bases: TGCAGTGCTAGAGAGGGACGGAAAGAAGCTTTCTTT.

This chain connects TRBV7-2 to TRBJ2-3; the D gene is possibly TRBD2 (6 bases). V lost 9 bases to trimming and J lost 2 bases, with 15 bases between them. This CDR3 is 14 amino acids long. Germline-derived CDR1 and CDR2 are SGHTA and FQGNSA. This chain's CDR3 is CASLPGLTTDTQYF. CDR3 sequence (DNA): TGTGCCAGTCTACCGGGACTTACCACAGATACGCAGTATTTT.

This clonotype came up many times. The chain couples TRBV5-6 to TRBJ2-7; TRBD1 is a possible D gene (6 bases). The length of the CDR3 is 16 residues. The germline CDR1 and CDR2 sequences are SGHDT and YYEEEE. The V end was cut by 4 bases, the J end by 0 bases, with 17 bases between. The CDR3 sequence: CASSTLGTLSSYEQYF. As DNA, the CDR3 is TGTGCCAGCAGCACCCTAGGGACATTGAGCTCCTACGAGCAGTACTTC.

CDR3 bases: TGCAGTGCTAGAGAAAGCGGGGGAAGGTACGAGCAGTACTTC. It yields the protein CSARESGGRYEQYF. This sequence joins TRBV20-1 and TRBJ2-7; TRBD2 matches at 8 bases. CDR3 length: 14 amino acids. CDR1 is DFQATT and CDR2 is SNEGSKA in the germline V gene (reference sequence). The trim removed 0 bases at V and 4 bases at J, leaving 5 bases unmatched.

With respect to this clonotype: Since a much larger clone is just one base distant, this may be a read error. This chain links TRBV25-1 with TRBJ1-1; no firm D call. Germline V gene data show CDR1 as MGHDK and CDR2 as SYGVNS. This CDR3 is 13 amino acids long. Trimming pared 8 bases from V and 1 base from J, leaving 11 bases between. This CDR3 is CASSRQWNTEAFF. DNA for the CDR3: TGTGCCAGCTCCAGGCAGTGGAACACTGAAGCTTTCTTT. The full variable domain, in which reference TRBV25-1 and TRBJ1-1 provide the parts outside the CDR3, is EADIYQTPRYLVIGTGKKITLECSQTMGHDKMYWYQQDPGMELHLIHYSYGVNSTEKGDLSSESTVSRIRTEHFPLTLESARPSHTSQYLCASSRQWNTEAFFGQGTRLTVV.

In the case of this clonotype: Just one base apart from a much larger clone, this may be a read error. The V gene is TRBV6-5, the J gene TRBJ1-1; a weak D match, TRBD1 (5 bases). Germline CDR1 is MNHEY and CDR2 is SVGAGI. V was trimmed by 8 bases and J by 7 bases, leaving 17 bases between them. This CDR3 region has 13 residues. Here the CDR3 reads CASGFGQAGEAFF. The CDR3 region has the DNA TGTGCCAGCGGCTTCGGACAAGCAGGTGAAGCTTTCTTT.

This clonotype was recorded at least ten times. This chain links TRBV7-8 with TRBJ2-3; the D call may be TRBD1 or TRBD2 (5 bases each). V shed 4 bases and J shed 0 bases, with 26 bases lying between them. The V gene's germline CDR1 is SGHVS and CDR2 FQNEAQ. The CDR3 runs to 20 residues. The CDR3 sequence is CASSSSGALTVGLSTDTQYF. The CDR3 bases are TGTGCCAGCAGCTCTTCCGGGGCTCTAACTGTGGGGCTTAGCACAGATACGCAGTATTTT.

This clonotype came up many times. V usage is TRBV29-1 and J usage is TRBJ2-1; D gene uncertain. CDR3 length: 13 amino acids. Trimming pared 1 base from V and 4 bases from J, leaving 8 bases between. From germline, CDR1 is SQVTM and CDR2 ANQGSEA. CDR3 DNA: TGCAGCGTTGAAGTCCCCGAATACAATGAGCAGTTCTTC. It encodes CSVEVPEYNEQFF.

As concerns this clonotype: A read error may be the cause here, since a much bigger clone is one base away. The J gene is TRBJ2-7, the V gene TRBV12-3 or TRBV12-4; TRBD1 is a possible D gene (6 bases). The CDR3 has 13 amino acids. V shed 8 bases and J shed 3 bases, with 14 bases lying between them. This chain's CDR3 is CASQGHLLYEQYF. The CDR3 nucleotides read TGTGCCAGCCAGGGGCACCTCCTCTACGAGCAGTACTTC.